The entry below gives a single T cell receptor beta chain sequence along with its context. V gave up 7 bases and J gave up 0 bases, with 9 bases separating them. Looked up from germline, CDR1 is SQVTM and CDR2 is ANQGSEA. This CDR3 is built from 12 residues. Clones were read by immunoSEQ multiplex PCR, and TCRdb kept only the in-frame ones, dropping some. The data show around 95,000 clones, about 90% seen once. These data are taken from a study of T cell changes during pregnancy in multiple sclerosis. This sequence was found in a female donor with multiple sclerosis, enrolled in a pregnancy study. The sequencing used peripheral blood, collected after pregnancy. The chain joins TRBV29-1 to TRBJ1-1; D possibly corresponds to TRBD1 (5 bases). The CDR3 sequence: CSETDLNTEAFF. Written as DNA, the CDR3 is TGCAGCGAGACAGACTTGAACACTGAAGCTTTCTTT.